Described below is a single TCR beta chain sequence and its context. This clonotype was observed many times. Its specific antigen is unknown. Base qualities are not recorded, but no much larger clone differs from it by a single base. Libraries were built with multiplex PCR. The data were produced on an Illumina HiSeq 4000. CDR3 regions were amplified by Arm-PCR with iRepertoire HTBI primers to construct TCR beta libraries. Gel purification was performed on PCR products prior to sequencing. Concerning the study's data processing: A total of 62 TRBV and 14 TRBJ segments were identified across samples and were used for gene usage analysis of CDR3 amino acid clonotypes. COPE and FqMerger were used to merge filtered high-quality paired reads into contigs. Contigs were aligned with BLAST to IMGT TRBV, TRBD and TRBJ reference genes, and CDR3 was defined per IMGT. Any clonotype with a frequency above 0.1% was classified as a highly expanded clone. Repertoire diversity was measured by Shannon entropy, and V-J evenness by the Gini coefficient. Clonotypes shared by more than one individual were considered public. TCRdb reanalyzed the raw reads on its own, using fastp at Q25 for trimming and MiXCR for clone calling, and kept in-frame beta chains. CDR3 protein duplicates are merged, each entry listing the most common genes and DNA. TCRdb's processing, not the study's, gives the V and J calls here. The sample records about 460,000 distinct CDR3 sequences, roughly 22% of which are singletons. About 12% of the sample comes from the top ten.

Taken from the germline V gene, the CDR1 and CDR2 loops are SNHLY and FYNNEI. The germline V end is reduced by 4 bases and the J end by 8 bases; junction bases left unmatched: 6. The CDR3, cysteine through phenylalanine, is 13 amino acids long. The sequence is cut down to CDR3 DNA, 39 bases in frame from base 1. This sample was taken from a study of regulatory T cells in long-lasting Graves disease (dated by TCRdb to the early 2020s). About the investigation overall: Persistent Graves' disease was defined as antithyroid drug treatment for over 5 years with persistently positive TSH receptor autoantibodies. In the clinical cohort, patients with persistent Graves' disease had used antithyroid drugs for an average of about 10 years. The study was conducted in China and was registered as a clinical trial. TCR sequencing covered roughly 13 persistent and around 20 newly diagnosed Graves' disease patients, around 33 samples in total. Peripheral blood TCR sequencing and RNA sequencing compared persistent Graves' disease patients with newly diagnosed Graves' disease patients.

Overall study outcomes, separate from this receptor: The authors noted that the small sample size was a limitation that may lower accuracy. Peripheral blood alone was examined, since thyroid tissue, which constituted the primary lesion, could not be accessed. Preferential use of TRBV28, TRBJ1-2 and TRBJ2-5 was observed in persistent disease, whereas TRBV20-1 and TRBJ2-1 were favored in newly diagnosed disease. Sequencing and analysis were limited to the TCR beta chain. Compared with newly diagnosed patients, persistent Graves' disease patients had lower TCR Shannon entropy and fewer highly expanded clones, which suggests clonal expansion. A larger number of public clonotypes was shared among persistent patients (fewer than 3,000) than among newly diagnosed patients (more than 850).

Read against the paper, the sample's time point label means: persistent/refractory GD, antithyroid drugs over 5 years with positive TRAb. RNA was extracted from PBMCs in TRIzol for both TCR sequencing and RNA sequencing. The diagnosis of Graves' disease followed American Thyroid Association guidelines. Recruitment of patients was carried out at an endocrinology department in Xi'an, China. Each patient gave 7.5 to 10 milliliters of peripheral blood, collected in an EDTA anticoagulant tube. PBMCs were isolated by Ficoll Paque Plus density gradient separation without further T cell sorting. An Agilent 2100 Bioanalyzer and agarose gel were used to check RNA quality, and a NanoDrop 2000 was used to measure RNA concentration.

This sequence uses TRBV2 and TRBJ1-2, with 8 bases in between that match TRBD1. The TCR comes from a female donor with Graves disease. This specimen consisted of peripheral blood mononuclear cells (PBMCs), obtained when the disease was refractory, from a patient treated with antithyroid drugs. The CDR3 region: CASSGSGGSGYTF. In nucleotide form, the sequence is TGTGCCAGCAGTGGATCAGGGGGCAGCGGCTACACCTTC.